Presented here are 23 T cell receptor beta chains from one specimen sequenced in a study of control samples from healthy donors and cancer patients (dated by TCRdb to about 2020). To prepare the library, the immunoSEQ multiplex PCR assay was applied. Drawn from immuneACCESS, this table holds only the in-frame rearrangements with V and J called that TCRdb kept. Clones are partly lost; checked studies trace under half to an unresolved V gene and leave the rest unexplained. The sample table contains about 410,000 clones; only one count was recorded for around nine tenths of them. The top ten hold just under 6.5% of the sample. The specimen sequenced was PBMCs. These receptors were taken from a middle-aged man with head and neck cancer.

This sequence joins TRBV2 and TRBJ1-1, with a tentative D call TRBD1 (6 bases). CDR1 and CDR2 from the germline V gene are SNHLY and FYNNEI. The CDR3 contains 13 residues. The ends were cut back, 7 bases at V and 4 bases at J, with 13 bases in the middle. The CDR3 loop is CASIVQGLTEAFF. Here the CDR3 DNA reads TGTGCCAGCATTGTACAGGGACTCACTGAAGCTTTCTTT.

The V call is TRBV6-2 or TRBV6-3, the J call TRBJ2-7; 9 bases map to TRBD2. V trimming: 6 bases; J trimming: 6 bases; junction bases outside the gene matches: 9. CDR1 is MNHEY and CDR2 is SVGEGT in the germline V gene. CDR3 length equals 14 residues. The DNA for the CDR3 is TGTGCCAGCAGCTCCCCGGGACTAGCAAGCGAGCAGTACTTC. This sequence encodes CASSSPGLASEQYF.

The genes are TRBV27 and TRBJ2-5; a possible D gene is TRBD1 (6 bases). CDR3 length equals 14 residues. Germline V lookup: CDR1 MNHEY, CDR2 SMNVEV (reference sequence). V was trimmed by 3 bases and J by 7 bases, leaving 15 bases between them. The CDR3 loop is CASSFRQVTGTQYF. CDR3 sequence (DNA): TGTGCCAGCAGTTTTCGACAGGTGACCGGGACCCAGTACTTC.

V gene TRBV7-9 combines with J gene TRBJ2-7; D is ambiguous. V was trimmed by 2 bases and J by 3 bases, leaving 14 bases between them. In germline, CDR1 is SEHNR, CDR2 FQNEAQ (reference sequence). The CDR3 loop spans 15 amino acids. Here the CDR3 reads CASSLKGPMNYEQYF. The CDR3 DNA follows: TGTGCCAGCAGCTTAAAAGGACCGATGAACTACGAGCAGTACTTC.

The CDR3 DNA is TGTGCCAGCAGCTTACTCCGGGACTCGAACACCGGGGAGCTGTTTTTT. Protein product: CASSLLRDSNTGELFF. This chain connects TRBV7-3 to TRBJ2-2; weak D call: TRBD2 (6 bases). This CDR3 contains 16 residues. Germline V gene sequence: CDR1 SGHTA, CDR2 FQGTGA. V lost 2 bases, J lost 0 bases, and 10 bases lay in between.

This sequence joins TRBV5-4 and TRBJ2-5, with D perhaps matching TRBD1 or TRBD2 (6 bases each). There are 15 residues in the CDR3. V lost 1 base and J 2 bases, leaving 12 bases between the germline ends. Per the germline V gene, CDR1 is SGHNT and CDR2 is YYREEE (reference sequence). Here the CDR3 reads CASSLPQGRQETQYF. The CDR3 DNA sequence: TGTGCCAGCAGCTTGCCTCAGGGGAGGCAAGAGACCCAGTACTTC.

This chain uses TRBV28 with TRBJ2-7; TRBD1 might be the D (6 bases). The CDR3 has 12 residues. Trimming took off 8 bases at V and 3 bases at J, with 11 bases between the two ends. Germline V gene data show CDR1 as MDHEN and CDR2 as SYDVKM. CDR3 DNA sequence: TGTGCCAGCCGAAGACAGGTCTACGAGCAGTACTTC. This encodes CASRRQVYEQYF. The full variable domain, completed using reference TRBV28 and TRBJ2-7, is DVKVTQSSRYLVKRTGEKVFLECVQDMDHENMFWYRQDPGLGLRLIYFSYDVKMKEKGDIPEGYSVSREKKERFSLILESASTNQTSMYLCASRRQVYEQYFGPGTRLTVT.

The rearrangement uses TRBV13 and TRBJ1-6; tentatively, D is TRBD1 (5 bases). CDR1 and CDR2 (germline): PRHDT, FYEKMQ (reference sequence). CDR3 length equals 15 residues. Trimming left V 4 bases short and J 7 bases short, with 14 bases between. The CDR3 DNA follows: TGTGCCAGCAGCTCCTTTGGAGGGGCCAATTCACCCCTCCACTTT. The encoded protein is CASSSFGGANSPLHF.

The chain joins TRBV7-8 to TRBJ2-2, with a possible D match to TRBD1 (5 bases). V dropped 6 bases and J dropped 1 base, with 6 bases sitting between them. CDR3 length: 13 amino acids. The V gene's germline CDR1 is SGHVS and CDR2 FQNEAQ. CDR3 region: CASRTGNTGELFF. CDR3 bases: TGTGCCAGCAGAACAGGGAACACCGGGGAGCTGTTTTTT.

The chain couples TRBV10-3 to TRBJ2-5; D ambiguous. CDR1 and CDR2 (germline): ENHRY, SYGVKD. V was shortened by 4 bases and J by 5 bases, with 11 bases between the two germline ends. The CDR3 consists of 13 residues. CDR3: CAISGGVGETQYF. Here the CDR3 DNA reads TGTGCCATCAGTGGTGGGGTTGGGGAGACCCAGTACTTC.

The rearrangement uses TRBV7-8 and TRBJ1-2; D possibly corresponds to TRBD1 (6 bases). Germline lookup yields CDR1 SGHVS and CDR2 FQNEAQ. V lost 5 bases to trimming and J lost 4 bases, with 20 bases between them. The CDR3 is 16 residues long. The CDR3 nucleotides read TGTGCCAGCAGCCCGCTTACAGGGTTTCTTACCTATGGCTACACCTTC. It codes for CASSPLTGFLTYGYTF. Combining the CDR3 with reference TRBV7-8 and TRBJ1-2 gives the whole variable domain GAGVSQSPRYKVAKRGQDVALRCDPISGHVSLFWYQQALGQGPEFLTYFQNEAQLDKSGLPSDRFFAERPEGSVSTLKIQRTQQEDSAVYLCASSPLTGFLTYGYTFGSGTRLTVV.

The chain recombines TRBV6-1 with TRBJ1-3; possible D gene TRBD1, 5 bases. CDR1 is MNHNS and CDR2 is SASEGT in the germline V gene. Trimming stripped 2 bases from V and 0 bases from J, with 17 bases between. CDR3 length: 18 amino acids. This chain's CDR3 is CASSESTGLSGSGNTIYF. DNA for the CDR3: TGTGCCAGCAGTGAAAGTACGGGACTCTCCGGCTCTGGAAACACCATATATTTT.

The chain couples TRBV7-2 to TRBJ2-3; D unclear. Germline CDR1 is SGHTA and CDR2 is FQGNSA. CDR3 length: 13 amino acids. V was trimmed by 7 bases and J by 1 base, leaving 9 bases between them. CDR3 bases: TGTGCCAGCACCATCGACCGCACAGATACGCAGTATTTT. It translates to CASTIDRTDTQYF.

The chain recombines TRBV28 with TRBJ1-5; D is possibly TRBD1 (5 bases). This CDR3 spans 15 amino acids. Trimming took 3 bases from V and 2 from J, leaving 11 bases between them. Germline CDR1 MDHEN, CDR2 SYDVKM. The CDR3 DNA reads TGTGCCAGCAGTTTGCGGAGGGGAGGCAATCAGCCCCAGCATTTT. It codes for CASSLRRGGNQPQHF.

The V and J genes are TRBV30 and TRBJ2-5; no reliable D call. This CDR3 is 14 amino acids long. In germline, CDR1 is GTSNPN, CDR2 SVGIG (reference sequence). V was cut by 3 bases and J by 0 bases, with 11 bases left in between. The DNA of the CDR3 is TGTGCCTGGAGCTCCCCCGGGTACCAAGAGACCCAGTACTTC. Residues: CAWSSPGYQETQYF.

V usage is TRBV7-6 and J usage is TRBJ2-1, with 8 positions matching TRBD2. Losses at the gene ends were 6 bases for V and 0 bases for J; bases not matched to a gene: 10. Germline CDR1 reads SGHVS; CDR2 reads FNYEAQ. The CDR3 is 17 residues long. The CDR3: CASSSYLAGGSYNEQFF. The CDR3 DNA is TGTGCCAGCAGTTCCTACCTTGCGGGGGGCTCCTACAATGAGCAGTTCTTC. Supplemented by reference TRBV7-6 and TRBJ2-1, the full variable domain reads GAGVSQSPRYKVTKRGQDVALRCDPISGHVSLYWYRQALGQGPEFLTYFNYEAQQDKSGLPNDRFSAERPEGSISTLTIQRTEQRDSAMYRCASSSYLAGGSYNEQFFGPGTRLTVL.

This chain uses TRBV6-5 with TRBJ1-1, with TRBD1 matching 11 bases. Germline V CDR1 and CDR2: MNHEY, SVGAGI. V lost 0 bases to trimming and J lost 4 bases; unmatched junction nucleotides: 4. The CDR3 length is 16 residues. CDR3 sequence: CASSYSGTGGPTEAFF. DNA of the CDR3: TGTGCCAGCAGTTACTCCGGGACAGGGGGTCCCACTGAAGCTTTCTTT.

The rearrangement uses TRBV6-5 and TRBJ2-1; 7 bases map to TRBD1. Germline V gene lookup returns CDR1 MNHEY and CDR2 SVGAGI. CDR3 length equals 15 residues. V lost 6 bases to trimming and J lost 0 bases; unmatched junction nucleotides: 5. The CDR3 nucleotides are TGTGCCAGCAGGGTCCACAGGGGCTCCTACAATGAGCAGTTCTTC. Protein sequence: CASRVHRGSYNEQFF.

J is TRBJ2-2 and V is TRBV9, with TRBD2 as a possible D gene (6 bases). The CDR3 is 14 amino acids. V was pared by 2 bases and J by 7 bases, with 12 bases between. Germline loops: CDR1 SGDLS, CDR2 YYNGEE. Written as DNA, the CDR3 is TGTGCCAGCAGCGTTTCGGGAGCAATCGGGGAGCTGTTTTTT. Protein sequence: CASSVSGAIGELFF.

The chain links TRBV27 to TRBJ2-7; D is unclear. Germline V gene data show CDR1 as MNHEY and CDR2 as SMNVEV (reference sequence). CDR3 length: 11 amino acids. V lost 4 bases, J lost 3 bases, and 4 bases lay in between. CDR3 DNA: TGTGCCAGCAGTTCCTACTACGAGCAGTACTTC. Translation gives CASSSYYEQYF.

The rearrangement joins TRBV5-4 to TRBJ2-7; perhaps TRBD1 as D (5 bases). CDR3 length: 14 amino acids. The germline gives CDR1 SGHNT, CDR2 YYREEE (reference sequence). Trimming removed 4 bases at V and 3 bases at J, with 14 bases between. CDR3: CASSTKSDSYEQYF. In DNA form, the CDR3 reads TGTGCCAGCAGCACTAAGTCCGACAGCTACGAGCAGTACTTC.

This rearrangement joins TRBV19 to TRBJ2-7; the match to TRBD2 covers 10 bases. CDR1 LNHDA and CDR2 SQIVND come from the germline V gene (reference sequence). The junction had 6 bases not matched to a gene; V was cut back by 4 bases and J by 3 bases. This CDR3 is built from 15 residues. The CDR3 DNA reads TGTGCCAGTAGTACTAGGACTAGCGGAAACTACGAGCAGTACTTC. Its translation: CASSTRTSGNYEQYF.

This rearrangement joins TRBV2 to TRBJ1-6, with TRBD1 as a possible D gene (6 bases). CDR3 size: 16 residues. Germline values: CDR1 SNHLY, CDR2 FYNNEI. V shed 6 bases and J shed 7 bases, with 19 bases lying between them. The CDR3 loop reads CASRGGRSQGNSPLHF. CDR3 DNA sequence: TGTGCCAGCAGGGGGGGCAGATCTCAAGGCAATTCACCCCTCCACTTT.